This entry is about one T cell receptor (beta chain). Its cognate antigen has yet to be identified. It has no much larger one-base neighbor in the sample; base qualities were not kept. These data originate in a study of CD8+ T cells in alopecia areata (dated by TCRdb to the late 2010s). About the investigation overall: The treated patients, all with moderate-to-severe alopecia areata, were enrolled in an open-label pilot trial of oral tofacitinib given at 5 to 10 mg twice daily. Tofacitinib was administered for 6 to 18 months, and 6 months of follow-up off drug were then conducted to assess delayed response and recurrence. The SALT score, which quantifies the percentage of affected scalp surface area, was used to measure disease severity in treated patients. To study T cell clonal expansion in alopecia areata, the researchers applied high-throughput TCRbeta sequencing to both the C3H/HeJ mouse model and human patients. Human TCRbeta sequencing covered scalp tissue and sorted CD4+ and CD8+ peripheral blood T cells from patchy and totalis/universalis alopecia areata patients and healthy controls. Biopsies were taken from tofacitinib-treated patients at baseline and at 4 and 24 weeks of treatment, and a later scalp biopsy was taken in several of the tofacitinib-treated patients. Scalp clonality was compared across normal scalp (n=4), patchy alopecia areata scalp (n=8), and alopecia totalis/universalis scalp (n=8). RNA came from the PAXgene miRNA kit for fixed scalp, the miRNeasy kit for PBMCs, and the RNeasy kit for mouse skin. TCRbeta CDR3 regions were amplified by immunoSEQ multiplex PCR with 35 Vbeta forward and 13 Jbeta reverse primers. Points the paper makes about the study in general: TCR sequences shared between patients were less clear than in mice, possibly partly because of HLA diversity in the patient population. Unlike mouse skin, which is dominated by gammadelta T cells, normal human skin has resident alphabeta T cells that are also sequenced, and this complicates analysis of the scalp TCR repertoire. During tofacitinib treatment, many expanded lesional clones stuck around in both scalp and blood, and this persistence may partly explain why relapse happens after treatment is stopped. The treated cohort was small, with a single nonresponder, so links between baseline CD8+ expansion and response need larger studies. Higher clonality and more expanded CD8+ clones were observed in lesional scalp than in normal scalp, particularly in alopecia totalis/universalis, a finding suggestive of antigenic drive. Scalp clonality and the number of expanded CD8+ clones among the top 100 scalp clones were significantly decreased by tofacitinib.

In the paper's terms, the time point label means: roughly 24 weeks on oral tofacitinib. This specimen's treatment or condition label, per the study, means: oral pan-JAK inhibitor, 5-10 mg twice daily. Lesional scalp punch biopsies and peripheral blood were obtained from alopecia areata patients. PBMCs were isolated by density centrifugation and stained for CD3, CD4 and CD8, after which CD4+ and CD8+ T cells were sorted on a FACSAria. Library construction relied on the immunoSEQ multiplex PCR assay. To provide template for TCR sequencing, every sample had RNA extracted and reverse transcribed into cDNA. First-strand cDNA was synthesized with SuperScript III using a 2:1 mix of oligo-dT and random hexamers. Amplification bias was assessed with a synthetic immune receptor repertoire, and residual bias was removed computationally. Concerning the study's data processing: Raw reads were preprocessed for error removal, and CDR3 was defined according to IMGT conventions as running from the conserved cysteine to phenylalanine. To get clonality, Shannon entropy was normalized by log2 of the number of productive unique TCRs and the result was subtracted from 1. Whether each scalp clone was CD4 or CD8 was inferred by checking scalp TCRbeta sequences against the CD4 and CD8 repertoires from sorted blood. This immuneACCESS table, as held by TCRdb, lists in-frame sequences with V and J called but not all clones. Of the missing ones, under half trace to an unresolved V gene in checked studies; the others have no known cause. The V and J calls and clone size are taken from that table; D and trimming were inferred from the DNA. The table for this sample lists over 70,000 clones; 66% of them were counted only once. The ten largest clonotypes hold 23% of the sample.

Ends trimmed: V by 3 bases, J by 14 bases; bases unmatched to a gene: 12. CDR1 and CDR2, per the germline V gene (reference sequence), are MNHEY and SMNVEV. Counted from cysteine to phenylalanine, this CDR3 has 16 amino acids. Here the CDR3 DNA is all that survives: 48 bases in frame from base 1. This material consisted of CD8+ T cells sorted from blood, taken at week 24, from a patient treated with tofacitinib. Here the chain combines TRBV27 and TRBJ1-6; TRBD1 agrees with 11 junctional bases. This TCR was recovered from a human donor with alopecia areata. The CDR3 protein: CASSFWTGGSLWSLHF. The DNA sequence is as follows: TGTGCCAGCAGTTTTTGGACAGGGGGCTCCCTATGGTCCCTCCACTTT.